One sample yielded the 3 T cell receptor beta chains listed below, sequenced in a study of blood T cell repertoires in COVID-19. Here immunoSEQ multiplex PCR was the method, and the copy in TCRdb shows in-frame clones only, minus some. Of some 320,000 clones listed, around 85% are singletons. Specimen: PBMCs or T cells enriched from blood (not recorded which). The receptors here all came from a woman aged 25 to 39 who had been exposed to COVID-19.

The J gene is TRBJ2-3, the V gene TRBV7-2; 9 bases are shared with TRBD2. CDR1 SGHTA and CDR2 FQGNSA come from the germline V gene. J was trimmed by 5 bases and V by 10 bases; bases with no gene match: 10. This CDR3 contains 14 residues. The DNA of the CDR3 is TGTGCCATCGCGGGGGGGGGATTTAGAGATACGCAGTATTTT. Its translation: CAIAGGGFRDTQYF. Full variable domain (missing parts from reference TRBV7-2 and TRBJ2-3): GAGVSQSPSNKVTEKGKDVELRCDPISGHTALYWYRQSLGQGLEFLIYFQGNSAPDKSGLPSDRFSAERTGGSVSTLTIQRTQQEDSAVYLCAIAGGGFRDTQYFGPGTRLTVL.

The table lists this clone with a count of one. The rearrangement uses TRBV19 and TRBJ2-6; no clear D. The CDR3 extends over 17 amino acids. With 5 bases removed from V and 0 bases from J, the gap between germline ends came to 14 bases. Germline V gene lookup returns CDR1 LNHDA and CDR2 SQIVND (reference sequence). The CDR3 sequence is CASSFAAISSGANVLTF. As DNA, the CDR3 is TGTGCCAGTAGTTTTGCAGCGATAAGCTCTGGGGCCAACGTCCTGACTTTC.

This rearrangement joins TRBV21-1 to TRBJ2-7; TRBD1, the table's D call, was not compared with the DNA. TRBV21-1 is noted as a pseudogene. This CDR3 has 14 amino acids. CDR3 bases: TGTGCCAGCCACCGGGACAGGGTAAGTGACGAGCAGTACTTC. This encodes CASHRDRVSDEQYF.